One TCR beta chain is described in this entry. The data belong to a study of cytomegalovirus exposure and HLA in healthy donors. Both 60 Vbeta primers and 13 Jbeta primers went into the PCR. TCRdb's table, derived via immunoSEQ multiplex PCR, lists solely in-frame clones and lacks some. The sample carries roughly 180,000 clones, 75% to 85% recorded once. The CDR3 spans 16 residues. Looked up from germline, CDR1 is MDHEN and CDR2 is SYDVKM. The V and J ends lost 6 bases and 1 base, in that order; junction bases with no gene match: 7. The sample consisted of PBMCs. The gene calls are TRBV28 and TRBJ1-5; 9 bases line up with TRBD1. The receptor was isolated from a woman between 25 and 40 years old in good health and CMV-seropositive. The CDR3 protein is CASRVPGQGSNQPQHF. Written as DNA, the CDR3 is TGTGCCAGCAGAGTCCCGGGACAGGGAAGCAATCAGCCCCAGCATTTT.